This paragraph reports one T cell receptor (beta chain). Different DNA sequences within this sample yield the same CDR3. Trimming at V came to 4 bases and at J to 1 base, leaving 3 bases not matched to a gene. CDR3 size: 14 residues. Germline V lookup: CDR1 KGHSH, CDR2 LQKENI. The entry originates in a study of cytomegalovirus exposure and HLA in healthy donors. Use of 60 Vbeta and 13 Jbeta primers characterized the PCR. As processed by the authors: Counted up in a later analysis, unique TCR beta chains came to about 80 million, with around 9.9 million shared. This table comes from immunoSEQ multiplex PCR, and its TCRdb copy is limited to in-frame clones, with some not included. V and J calls and clone size are those listed in that table; D and trimming were worked out from the DNA. The clone table shows 70,000 or so clones, with the ten largest holding 2.4%.

This clonotype originated in a female donor in good health and CMV-seropositive. What was sequenced was PBMCs. This sequence joins TRBV18 and TRBJ1-1; 7 bases align to TRBD1. In nucleotides, the CDR3 is TGTGCCAGCTCACTGGGGACAGCGAACACTGAAGCTTTCTTT. Protein sequence: CASSLGTANTEAFF.